The 5 T cell receptor beta chains presented below share a single source sample, sequenced in a study of high-grade serous ovarian cancer treatment subgroups. Some clones are missing from TCRdb's copy, which holds only in-frame ones; the method was immunoSEQ multiplex PCR. The sample lists about 10,000 clones; approximately 70% were seen once. Tumor samples were obtained before definitive surgery or chemotherapy. Input material: tumor tissue. The receptors here all came from a human donor with high-grade serous ovarian cancer.

This sequence joins TRBV7-2 and TRBJ1-2; D may be TRBD1 (6 bases). V lost 5 bases and J 4 bases, leaving 14 bases between the germline ends. The CDR3 runs 14 residues. Germline V gives CDR1 SGHTA, CDR2 FQGNSA. The CDR3: CASSLRTAPYGYTF. As DNA, the CDR3 is TGTGCCAGCAGCCTGCGGACAGCGCCCTATGGCTACACCTTC.

The chain employs TRBV5-6 and TRBJ1-5; D possibly corresponds to TRBD1 (5 bases). The CDR3 is 16 residues long. V lost 1 base and J 7 bases, leaving 18 bases between the germline ends. Per the germline V gene, CDR1 is SGHDT and CDR2 is YYEEEE. The CDR3: CASSLRGANRGQPQHF. CDR3 DNA sequence: TGTGCCAGCAGCTTGCGAGGGGCGAATCGGGGACAGCCCCAGCATTTT. Using reference TRBV5-6 and TRBJ1-5 for the parts outside the CDR3, the full variable domain is DAGVTQSPTHLIKTRGQQVTLRCSPKSGHDTVSWYQQALGQGPQFIFQYYEEEERQRGNFPDRFSGHQFPNYSSELNVNALLLGDSALYLCASSLRGANRGQPQHFGDGTRLSIL.

V usage is TRBV9 and J usage is TRBJ2-1; D is possibly TRBD1 (5 bases). Germline V CDR1 and CDR2: SGDLS, YYNGEE. Trimming took off 0 bases at V and 10 bases at J, with 17 bases between the two ends. This CDR3 spans 15 amino acids. The CDR3 DNA follows: TGTGCCAGCAGCGTAGCACAGGACGTCGCAGGGGAGCAGTTCTTC. Protein sequence: CASSVAQDVAGEQFF.

The CDR3, as DNA: TGTGCCAGCAGTCACCGACAGGGGAGCTCCTACGAGCAGTACTTC. Its translation is CASSHRQGSSYEQYF. The chain is built from TRBV7-9 and TRBJ2-7, with TRBD1 identical over 8 bases. The CDR3 is 15 residues long. Germline values: CDR1 SEHNR, CDR2 FQNEAQ (reference sequence). V was clipped by 6 bases and J by 0 bases; unmatched bases: 7.

CDR3 protein: CASSIDRVRSTEAFF. The CDR3 region has the DNA TGTGCCAGCAGCATTGACAGGGTCCGGAGCACTGAAGCTTTCTTT. This chain links TRBV7-3 with TRBJ1-1; 7 bases line up with TRBD1. The CDR3 is 15 amino acids. Germline values: CDR1 SGHTA, CDR2 FQGTGA. V lost 5 bases and J lost 4; bases outside the gene matches: 10.